This TCR beta chain comes out of a study of blood T cell repertoires in COVID-19. The wider study: Sites across the United States, Italy and Spain contributed samples from acute and convalescent COVID-19. PBMCs, B-cell-depleted T cells, or T cells were the source of the cDNA or gDNA that made up the material.

With V trimmed by 3 bases and J by 0 bases, 5 bases remained unmatched. The CDR3 loop spans 18 amino acids. From germline, CDR1 is LGHNA and CDR2 YNFKEQ. Under the authors' procedure: Reference gene primer amplification in the assay estimated nucleated cell counts. Sequenced by immunoSEQ multiplex PCR; TCRdb stores in-frame clones only, minus some. V and J calls and clone size come straight from that table; D and trimming were deduced from the DNA. The table lists around 250,000 clones, about 82% of them singletons. V and J are TRBV4-2 and TRBJ2-6, with 10 positions matching TRBD2. The origin of this receptor is a man at least 80 years old with acute or convalescent COVID-19. Sequencing was performed on peripheral blood. The CDR3 coding sequence is TGTGCCAGCAGCCAGAGACTAGCGGGCCCCTCTGGGGCCAACGTCCTGACTTTC. Translation gives CASSQRLAGPSGANVLTF.